One and the same sample provided the 5 T cell receptor beta chains below, sequenced in a study of blood T cells in healthy people across ages. A sample-barcoded 5' primer and a J-beta primer mix were used in a second PCR of roughly 7 to 11 cycles. TCRdb reprocessed the 5' RACE reads via MiXCR and lists one record per CDR3 protein. The sample carries about 1.8 million distinct CDR3 sequences, around 50% recorded once. What was sequenced was blood. Receptors were obtained from a woman between 40 and 50 years old in good health.

The chain carries TRBV9 and TRBJ2-1; perhaps TRBD2 as D (5 bases). Germline values: CDR1 SGDLS, CDR2 YYNGEE. The CDR3 consists of 12 residues. With 1 base removed from V and 9 bases from J, the gap between germline ends came to 8 bases. CDR3 loop: CASSVSEGEQFF. The CDR3 DNA is TGTGCCAGCAGCGTAAGTGAGGGTGAGCAGTTCTTC.

The rearrangement joins TRBV20-1 to TRBJ2-3, with unresolved D. V gave up 3 bases and J gave up 2 bases, with 9 bases separating them. In germline, CDR1 is DFQATT, CDR2 SNEGSKA (reference sequence). CDR3 length: 13 amino acids. CDR3 residues: CSASVLFTDTQYF. CDR3 coding DNA: TGCAGTGCTAGTGTGCTTTTCACAGATACGCAGTATTTT.

The V and J genes are TRBV20-1 and TRBJ1-2, with a weak D call TRBD1 (5 bases). The CDR3 has 14 residues. V lost 2 bases, J lost 0 bases, and 10 bases lay in between. Germline V lookup: CDR1 DFQATT, CDR2 SNEGSKA (reference sequence). The CDR3 sequence: CSARPPGPNYGYTF. As DNA, the CDR3 is TGCAGTGCTAGACCTCCGGGGCCTAACTATGGCTACACCTTC.

This clonotype turned up a few times. The chain couples TRBV12-3 or TRBV12-4 to TRBJ1-5; 7 bases line up with TRBD1. The J segment lost 3 bases and the V segment lost 1 base, leaving 6 bases of the junction unmatched. This CDR3 region has 16 residues. The CDR3 protein is CASSLGRGGSNQPQHF. Here the CDR3 DNA reads TGTGCCAGCAGTTTAGGCAGGGGGGGATCCAATCAGCCCCAGCATTTT.

This clonotype was recorded at least ten times. The chain is built from TRBV5-5 and TRBJ1-2; TRBD1 agrees at 7 bases. CDR3 length: 14 amino acids. The ends lost 4 bases at V and 4 bases at J; junction bases unmatched: 7. CDR1 is SGHKS and CDR2 is YYEKEE in the germline V gene (reference sequence). CDR3 protein: CASSPGQLLYGYTF. The CDR3 DNA reads as TGTGCCAGCAGCCCGGGACAGCTACTCTATGGCTACACCTTC.